This TCR beta chain was recovered during a study of graft-versus-host responses after intestinal transplantation. Across the whole study: Among the recipients, all got anti-thymocyte globulin induction and then tacrolimus and steroids for 2 to 3 years.

Some clones are missing from TCRdb's copy, which holds only in-frame ones; the method was immunoSEQ multiplex PCR. The sample consists of roughly 20,000 clones, approximately 40% of them appearing once. The CDR3 is 13 amino acids. Trimming stripped 7 bases from V and 2 bases from J, with 11 bases between. Per the germline V gene, CDR1 is SNHLY and CDR2 is FYNNEI. Study-wide points: Early post-transplant declines in HvG were associated with peak levels of circulating GvH clones.

Responders labeled with CFSE (approximately 200,000) were plated with approximately 200,000 irradiated, violet-dye-labeled stimulators. This clone came up a few times. This rearrangement joins TRBV2 to TRBJ1-2; D gene unclear. The source of this sequence is a human patient who received an intestinal transplant. Here the sequenced sample was alloreactive CD8+ T cells from a mixed lymphocyte reaction culture, taken before intestinal transplant. Subset noted: CFSE-low proliferating T cells sorted from roughly 6-day pre-transplant mixed lymphocyte reaction (GvH or HvG direction). The DNA for the CDR3 is TGTGCCAGCACCTCAAGAGGGAACTATGGCTACACCTTC. It yields the protein CASTSRGNYGYTF.